What follows are 22 T cell receptor beta chains derived from one specimen sequenced in a study of cytomegalovirus exposure and HLA in healthy donors. The PCR used 60 Vbeta and 13 Jbeta primers. Some clones are missing from TCRdb's copy, which holds only in-frame ones; the method was immunoSEQ multiplex PCR. The sample lists about 140,000 clones; 68% were seen once. The sample was PBMCs. Receptors were obtained from a man in his fifties or sixties in good health and CMV-seronegative.

The V gene is TRBV10-2, the J gene TRBJ2-7; a weak D match, TRBD2 (6 bases). The V and J ends lost 8 bases and 4 bases respectively, with 18 bases between them. The CDR3 is 14 amino acids. The germline V gene has CDR1 WSHSY and CDR2 SAAADI. The chain's CDR3 is CASVRPTSGYEQYF. CDR3 DNA: TGCGCCAGCGTCCGGCCGACTAGTGGATACGAGCAGTACTTC.

The rearrangement links TRBV9 to TRBJ2-1; D may be TRBD1 (6 bases). V was shortened by 0 bases and J by 9 bases, with 13 bases between the two germline ends. This CDR3 has 14 amino acids. The germline V gene has CDR1 SGDLS and CDR2 YYNGEE. Here the CDR3 reads CASSVGGGVGEQFF. In nucleotides, the CDR3 is TGTGCCAGCAGCGTAGGAGGGGGAGTGGGTGAGCAGTTCTTC.

In its sample, this clone was seen once. The chain uses TRBV9 and TRBJ1-2; 9 bases line up with TRBD1. This CDR3 spans 16 amino acids. CDR1 is SGDLS and CDR2 is YYNGEE in the germline V gene. The V and J ends lost 2 bases and 0 bases, in that order; junction bases with no gene match: 5. CDR3 in DNA: TGTGCCAGCAGCGTCGCCGGGACAGGGACTAACTATGGCTACACCTTC. Translation: CASSVAGTGTNYGYTF.

V usage is TRBV6-1 and J usage is TRBJ1-1, with 12 bases identical to TRBD1. CDR3 length: 12 residues. Germline-derived CDR1 and CDR2 are MNHNS and SASEGT. J lost 9 bases, V lost 7 bases, and 3 bases had no gene match. CDR3 sequence reads: CASTRDRGQAFF. The CDR3, as DNA: TGTGCCAGCACCCGGGACAGGGGGCAAGCTTTCTTT.

Points on this clone: The conserved phenylalanine or tryptophan normally closing the CDR3 is absent here, so this likely arose from a read error. Because the CDR3's place on the DNA is in doubt, the DNA is left out and the CDR3 is given as listed by TCRdb. The chain couples TRBV19 to TRBJ1-2. Germline CDR1 LNHDA, CDR2 SQIVND (reference sequence). The CDR3 extends over 9 residues, inclusive of both ends. This chain's CDR3 is CASSRTHPP.

This clone was seen only a few times. This sequence joins TRBV6-1 and TRBJ1-6, with D perhaps matching TRBD1 (5 bases). V shed 0 bases and J shed 11 bases, with 8 bases lying between them. CDR1 and CDR2 from the germline V gene are MNHNS and SASEGT. The CDR3 extends over 13 amino acids. The DNA for the CDR3 is TGTGCCAGCAGTGAAGCGCGGGGGGCACCCCTCCACTTT. Translated: CASSEARGAPLHF.

In this sample, this clone turned up a few times. This sequence joins TRBV18 and TRBJ2-3; D is undetermined. Germline-derived CDR1 and CDR2 are KGHSH and LQKENI. V was cut by 3 bases and J by 0 bases, with 10 bases left in between. The CDR3 loop spans 15 amino acids. The CDR3 bases are TGTGCCAGCTCACCTATGGCCCCTAGCACAGATACGCAGTATTTT. Residues: CASSPMAPSTDTQYF.

The J gene is TRBJ2-3, the V gene TRBV29-1, with D maybe TRBD2 (6 bases). V was pared by 5 bases and J by 9 bases, with 18 bases between. The germline V gene encodes CDR1 SQVTM and CDR2 ANQGSEA. This CDR3 is 13 amino acids long. CDR3 sequence reads: CSVIAGQLGTQYF. CDR3 DNA: TGCAGCGTTATCGCGGGGCAGCTTGGAACGCAGTATTTT.

This clone was seen a single time. In DNA, the CDR3 is TGTGCCAGCACGGGAGGGAGTGGGTACAATGAGCAGTTCTTC. It translates to CASTGGSGYNEQFF. This chain connects TRBV11-2 to TRBJ2-1, with 8 bases that match TRBD2. Unmatched junction bases numbered 6, after V lost 7 bases and J lost 4 bases. Germline V gene sequence: CDR1 SGHAT, CDR2 FQNNGV. The length of the CDR3 is 14 residues.

The rearrangement links TRBV6-1 to TRBJ2-3; TRBD1 agrees at 12 bases. Germline values: CDR1 MNHNS, CDR2 SASEGT. V shed 3 bases and J 4 bases; nucleotides not matched to a gene: 14. This CDR3 has 19 residues. Here the CDR3 DNA reads TGTGCCAGCAGTGAGCCGGGACAGGGGGCTCGCTGGTCGCCAGATACGCAGTATTTT. Amino acid sequence: CASSEPGQGARWSPDTQYF.

The DNA for the CDR3 is TGTGCCAGCAGCGCAACGGGGGTCACTGAAGCTTTCTTT. Translated, it gives CASSATGVTEAFF. This chain joins TRBV7-3 and TRBJ1-1; tentative D call: TRBD1 (5 bases). V was shortened by 5 bases and J by 4 bases, with 11 bases between the two germline ends. Germline V CDR1 and CDR2: SGHTA, FQGTGA. There are 13 residues in the CDR3.

This clone has only one observation. CDR3 nucleotide sequence: TGTGCCACCAGCAGAGACTTTGGGGCGAGCTCCTACGAGCAGTACTTC. Translating gives CATSRDFGASSYEQYF. The chain uses TRBV15 and TRBJ2-7; D may be TRBD1 (5 bases). Germline lookup yields CDR1 LNHNV and CDR2 YYDKDF (reference sequence). The CDR3 length is 16 residues. Trimming took 0 bases from V and 0 from J, leaving 12 bases between them.

CDR3: CASSFLNPGQGALEQYF. As DNA, the CDR3 is TGTGCCAGCAGCTTTTTAAACCCGGGACAGGGGGCTCTCGAGCAGTACTTC. This chain links TRBV5-4 with TRBJ2-7, with TRBD1 matching over 12 bases. Germline V gene data show CDR1 as SGHNT and CDR2 as YYREEE (reference sequence). Germline trimming cut 2 bases from V and 6 bases from J; bases unmatched to any gene: 12. This CDR3 comprises 17 residues.

In its sample, this clone was seen a few times. V gene TRBV19 combines with J gene TRBJ1-1; D remains unclear. The germline V gene encodes CDR1 LNHDA and CDR2 SQIVND (reference sequence). The CDR3 has 15 residues. The V end lost 1 base, the J end lost 1 base, and 10 bases lay between the germline ends. This CDR3 reads CASSIVGVPNTEAFF. The CDR3 DNA sequence: TGTGCCAGTAGTATAGTTGGAGTCCCGAACACTGAAGCTTTCTTT. Full variable domain (rest looked up from reference TRBV19 and TRBJ1-1): DGGITQSPKYLFRKEGQNVTLSCEQNLNHDAMYWYRQDPGQGLRLIYYSQIVNDFQKGDIAEGYSVSREKKESFPLTVTSAQKNPTAFYLCASSIVGVPNTEAFFGQGTRLTVV.

The chain has TRBV4-3 and TRBJ2-3, with TRBD2 identical over 8 bases. The V segment lost 0 bases and the J segment 4 bases; nucleotides outside the gene matches: 6. This CDR3 is 16 amino acids long. Germline loops: CDR1 LGHNA, CDR2 YSLEER. Here the CDR3 reads CASSQEGLGRADTQYF. CDR3 DNA: TGCGCCAGCAGCCAAGAGGGACTAGGTCGGGCAGATACGCAGTATTTT.

The J gene is TRBJ2-1, the V gene TRBV5-6; 14 nucleotides line up with TRBD2. The V gene's germline CDR1 is SGHDT and CDR2 YYEEEE. The V gene end was trimmed by 1 base and the J gene end by 6 bases; junction bases not matched to a gene: 6. The CDR3 spans 17 residues. The CDR3 bases are TGTGCCAGCAGCTTGAATTCCGGGACTAGCGGGAGCAATGAGCAGTTCTTC. Translation gives CASSLNSGTSGSNEQFF.

The chain is built from TRBV19 and TRBJ2-1, with 8 bases matching TRBD1. After removal of 5 bases from V and 0 bases from J, the junction contained 3 bases not matched to a gene. Germline V gene sequence: CDR1 LNHDA, CDR2 SQIVND (reference sequence). This CDR3 is built from 15 residues. This chain's CDR3 is CASSPTGVSYNEQFF. In DNA form, the CDR3 reads TGTGCCAGTAGTCCGACAGGGGTCTCCTACAATGAGCAGTTCTTC.

V is TRBV7-2 and J is TRBJ1-1; maybe TRBD1 (6 bases). V was trimmed by 0 bases and J by 6 bases, leaving 14 bases between them. In germline, CDR1 is SGHTA, CDR2 FQGNSA. The CDR3 runs 15 residues. CDR3 DNA sequence: TGTGCCAGCAGCTTAGCAAACCTGGGGGCATCTGAAGCTTTCTTT. This sequence encodes CASSLANLGASEAFF.

A word on this clone: Other nucleotide sequences from this sample produce the same CDR3. The chain joins TRBV5-6 to TRBJ2-7, with D tentatively TRBD1 (5 bases). Trimming took off 5 bases at V and 5 bases at J, with 14 bases between the two ends. CDR3 length: 13 residues. Germline CDR1 reads SGHDT; CDR2 reads YYEEEE. CDR3 sequence (DNA): TGTGCCAGCAGTCCTAGGACAATCGACGAGCAGTACTTC. Its translation is CASSPRTIDEQYF.

This clone was counted between two and nine times. V usage is TRBV27 and J usage is TRBJ2-7, with D maybe TRBD1 (5 bases). Trimming left V 6 bases short and J 0 bases short, with 6 bases between. The CDR3 consists of 12 residues. Germline loops: CDR1 MNHEY, CDR2 SMNVEV (reference sequence). The CDR3 sequence: CASRGLSYEQYF. The CDR3 DNA reads as TGTGCCAGCAGGGGGCTCTCCTACGAGCAGTACTTC.

This clone came up a few times. The V gene is TRBV7-9, the J gene TRBJ2-7, with TRBD2 matching over 7 bases. The germline gives CDR1 SEHNR, CDR2 FQNEAQ (reference sequence). Unmatched junction bases numbered 14, after V lost 1 base and J lost 11 bases. The CDR3 length is 15 residues. The CDR3 loop reads CASSLGAGVYRVEYF. Here the CDR3 DNA reads TGTGCCAGCAGCTTAGGGGCGGGAGTATATCGAGTGGAGTACTTC.

This sequence joins TRBV4-3 and TRBJ1-5; D gene ambiguous. This CDR3 is built from 14 residues. Germline-derived CDR1 and CDR2 are LGHNA and YSLEER. Trimming pared 0 bases from V and 6 bases from J, leaving 9 bases between. The chain's CDR3 is CASSQDLAGQPQHF. DNA for the CDR3: TGCGCCAGCAGCCAAGATCTTGCGGGTCAGCCCCAGCATTTT.